The 6 T cell receptor beta chains given below trace back to one sample, sequenced in a study of T-cell memory formation after mild COVID-19. MiXCR, applied by TCRdb to the 5' RACE reads, yields one record per CDR3 protein. The data hold approximately 60,000 distinct CDR3 sequences, with around 9.5% observed a single time. The sample taken for sequencing was PBMCs or a T cell subset sorted from them (not recorded which). These receptor sequences come from a man younger than 35 who had mild COVID-19 (a few samples of this study predate the infection). Cell type and time point are not known.

This chain joins TRBV6-5 and TRBJ1-2; D is unclear. Germline V gene lookup returns CDR1 MNHEY and CDR2 SVGAGI. V was trimmed by 0 bases and J by 8 bases, leaving 13 bases between them. The CDR3 length is 14 residues. The CDR3, as DNA: TGTGCCAGCAGTTACTCCGTCAGGACGGGAGGCTACACCTTC. Translation gives CASSYSVRTGGYTF.

This chain joins TRBV12-3 or TRBV12-4 and TRBJ1-2; 11 bases are a match to TRBD1. After removal of 3 bases from V and 7 bases from J, the junction contained 10 bases not matched to a gene. CDR3 length: 16 amino acids. The CDR3 DNA reads TGTGCCAGCAGTTTTAACCCCGGACAGGGGGCGGGTGGCTACACCTTC. Encoded protein: CASSFNPGQGAGGYTF.

The V gene is TRBV11-2, the J gene TRBJ2-3, with TRBD1 matching 9 bases. V lost 5 bases to trimming and J lost 5 bases; unmatched junction nucleotides: 8. CDR1 is SGHAT, CDR2 FQNNGV, per germline. The CDR3 consists of 15 residues. CDR3 nucleotides: TGTGCCAGCAGCGCGACGGGACAGGGTCAAGATACGCAGTATTTT. It is translated as CASSATGQGQDTQYF.

V is TRBV20-1 and J is TRBJ2-2; 9 nucleotides align to TRBD1. The CDR3 is 16 amino acids. V gave up 4 bases and J gave up 4 bases; unmatched junction bases: 10. Germline CDR1 reads DFQATT; CDR2 reads SNEGSKA (reference sequence). The CDR3 sequence is CSATGQGTTATGELFF. The CDR3 DNA is TGCAGTGCTACCGGACAGGGGACAACTGCCACCGGGGAGCTGTTTTTT.

This clonotype has just a few counts. The chain couples TRBV12-3 or TRBV12-4 to TRBJ2-2; TRBD1 is a possible D gene (5 bases). The CDR3 contains 14 residues. V was trimmed by 4 bases and J by 0 bases, leaving 6 bases between them. The CDR3 nucleotides read TGTGCCAGCAGTTCACAGGCGAACACCGGGGAGCTGTTTTTT. Translation gives CASSSQANTGELFF.

CDR3 in DNA: TGTGCCAGCAGCCGCGGGTTAACTACGGGAGAGCAGTACTTC. Residues: CASSRGLTTGEQYF. The chain carries TRBV5-4 and TRBJ2-7; D is possibly TRBD2 (5 bases). CDR3 size: 14 residues. V was clipped by 4 bases and J by 7 bases, with 18 bases between them. Germline CDR1 reads SGHNT; CDR2 reads YYREEE (reference sequence).